The 5 T cell receptor beta chains given below trace back to one sample, sequenced in a study of T cells in Graves' hyperthyroidism and ophthalmopathy. It was RNA transcripts that yielded the amplified TCR beta CDR3 regions. HTBI primers were the set used in a first-round RT-PCR of the TCR CDR3. TCRdb processed the multiplex PCR reads anew with MiXCR; each CDR3 protein has one entry. The repertoire holds hundreds of thousands of distinct CDR3 sequences, with 11% to 15% as singletons. The sample comprised blood. These TCRs come from a woman younger than 35 with Graves' hyperthyroidism.

This clonotype was detected ten times or more. The rearrangement links TRBV2 to TRBJ2-7, with D perhaps matching TRBD1 or TRBD2 (5 bases each). Germline V gene sequence: CDR1 SNHLY, CDR2 FYNNEI. The germline V and J ends were trimmed by 6 bases and 5 bases, with 20 bases remaining between them. This CDR3 is 15 amino acids long. The CDR3 region is CASRRDINGANEQYF. The CDR3 region has the DNA TGTGCCAGCAGGCGCGATATCAACGGGGCGAACGAGCAGTACTTC. The full variable domain, rest sourced from reference TRBV2 and TRBJ2-7, is EPEVTQTPSHQVTQMGQEVILRCVPISNHLYFYWYRQILGQKVEFLVSFYNNEISEKSEIFDDQFSVERPDGSNFTLKIRSTKLEDSAMYFCASRRDINGANEQYFGPGTRLTVT.

This chain links TRBV25-1 with TRBJ1-6, with TRBD1 matching over 7 bases. Germline V lookup: CDR1 MGHDK, CDR2 SYGVNS. V lost 5 bases and J lost 6; bases outside the gene matches: 7. The length of the CDR3 is 15 residues. The CDR3: CASSPAGGSNSPLHF. CDR3 DNA: TGTGCCAGCAGTCCCGCAGGGGGTAGTAATTCACCCCTCCACTTT.

The table lists this clonotype with a few counts. The chain recombines TRBV19 with TRBJ2-7; TRBD1 matches 9 bases. Per the germline V gene, CDR1 is LNHDA and CDR2 is SQIVND (reference sequence). The CDR3 runs 14 residues. Trimming at V came to 3 bases and at J to 6 bases, leaving 6 bases not matched to a gene. The CDR3 region is CASSMGDRASEQYF. Written as DNA, the CDR3 is TGTGCCAGTAGTATGGGGGACAGGGCCTCCGAGCAGTACTTC.

In its sample, this clonotype was seen once. A clone one base away is much larger, so this may be a read error. V gene TRBV7-2 combines with J gene TRBJ2-3; D unclear. Per the germline V gene, CDR1 is SGHTA and CDR2 is FQGNSA. Trimming removed 4 bases from V and 3 bases from J, with 17 bases in between. The length of the CDR3 is 16 residues. CDR3 nucleotides: TGTGCCAGCAGCTCAGGCGACCAATTAAAGACAGATACGCAGTATTTT. Its protein product is CASSSGDQLKTDTQYF.

This clonotype was seen many times. V and J are TRBV11-2 and TRBJ1-1; D is uncertain. Germline CDR1 SGHAT, CDR2 FQNNGV. The V and J ends lost 3 bases and 7 bases respectively, with 6 bases between them. CDR3 length equals 11 residues. Here the CDR3 reads CASSLSVEAFF. The DNA for the CDR3 is TGTGCCAGCAGCTTGTCAGTTGAAGCTTTCTTT.